This T cell receptor (beta chain) comes out of a study of blood T cell repertoires in COVID-19. Original analysis: The assay estimated nucleated cells by amplifying reference gene primers. Assay used: immunoSEQ multiplex PCR; TCRdb lists only in-frame clones, some missing. V, J and clone size are those of that table, while D and trimming were read from the DNA. The table lists 330,000 or so clones, approximately 92% of them singletons. After removal of 1 base from V and 7 bases from J, the junction contained 9 bases not matched to a gene. In germline, CDR1 is SGHNT, CDR2 YENEEA. CDR3 length: 15 residues.

V usage is TRBV11-3 and J usage is TRBJ1-1, with TRBD1 matching 7 bases. The receptor's source is a woman in her 30s who had recovered from COVID-19. The specimen sequenced was PBMCs or T cells enriched from blood (not recorded which). The CDR3 DNA follows: TGTGCCAGCAGCTTAGTCTCAGGCAGGGGGGTTGAAGCTTTCTTT. Its translation is CASSLVSGRGVEAFF. The full variable domain, its missing parts supplied by reference TRBV11-3 and TRBJ1-1, is EAGVVQSPRYKIIEKKQPVAFWCNPISGHNTLYWYLQNLGQGPELLIRYENEEAVDDSQLPKDRFSAERLKGVDSTLKIQPAELGDSAVYLCASSLVSGRGVEAFFGQGTRLTVV.